This record concerns one T cell receptor (beta chain) sequence. Other DNA sequences in this sample translate to the same CDR3. The data are from a study of shared clonotypes between healthy human individuals. Study context: A few men and a couple of women, aged 18 to 49, were donors.

The germline V gene has CDR1 SEHNR and CDR2 FQNEAQ (reference sequence). The ends were cut back, 3 bases at V and 2 bases at J, with 2 bases in the middle. The CDR3 is made up of 12 amino acids. Here immunoSEQ multiplex PCR was the method, and the copy in TCRdb shows in-frame clones only, minus some. The data show over a million clones, with 75% to 85% seen just once and approximately 0.56% held by the top ten. The source is a man between 18 and 35 years old in good health. Some clones in this sample may be carry-over from other donors' samples. What was sequenced was memory CD4+ T cells from PBMCs. Indicated subset: CD45RA-negative fraction. This sequence joins TRBV7-9 and TRBJ1-5; D unresolved. The CDR3 bases are TGTGCCAGCAGCTTCGGCAATCAGCCCCAGCATTTT. Translated, it gives CASSFGNQPQHF. The full variable domain, completed using reference TRBV7-9 and TRBJ1-5, is DTGVSQNPRHKITKRGQNVTFRCDPISEHNRLYWYRQTLGQGPEFLTYFQNEAQLEKSRLLSDRFSAERPKGSFSTLEIQRTEQGDSAMYLCASSFGNQPQHFGDGTRLSIL.